A selection of T cell receptor beta chains follows, all from one sample in a study of blood T cell repertoires in COVID-19. The protocol was immunoSEQ multiplex PCR, while the TCRdb copy is restricted to in-frame clones and leaves out a portion. This sample has tens of thousands of clones, with 80% to 90% found just once. The sequenced material came from peripheral blood. Receptors originate from a woman older than 75 with active COVID-19. Each CDR3 is given without its conserved first and last residue. The size field is filled for only some rows; it gives once, few, many or a size class.

J: TRBJ2-7; V: TRBV28; length: 14; size: NA; CDR3: ASSFGSMRLSYEQY
J: TRBJ2-3; V: TRBV4-3; length: 17; size: NA; CDR3: ASSHGTSGSGESFYTQY
J: TRBJ2-3; V: TRBV4-3; length: 15; size: NA; CDR3: ASSQDPSGSYSDTQY
J: TRBJ1-4; V: TRBV12-3/TRBV12-4; length: 11; size: NA; CDR3: ASSFWGGEKLF
J: TRBJ2-1; V: TRBV19; length: 13; size: NA; CDR3: ASSIDQGSYNEQF
J: TRBJ2-5; V: TRBV5-1; length: 12; size: NA; CDR3: ASSLYSGAETQY
J: TRBJ2-7; V: TRBV13; length: 13; size: NA; CDR3: ASSLSGTSDYEQY
J: TRBJ2-7; V: TRBV18; length: 12; size: NA; CDR3: ASSPTTGIYEQY
J: TRBJ2-5; V: TRBV5-1; length: 11; size: NA; CDR3: ASSLGRKETQY
J: TRBJ2-5; V: TRBV7-2; length: 12; size: once; CDR3: ASSLKVSQETQY
J: TRBJ2-3; V: TRBV4-1; length: 11; size: NA; CDR3: ASSQDSEAAQY
J: TRBJ1-1; V: TRBV2; length: 11; size: few; CDR3: ASKRDRITEAF
J: TRBJ2-3; V: TRBV7-9; length: 14; size: NA; CDR3: ASSLVLAASTDTQY
J: TRBJ2-1; V: TRBV19; length: 15; size: NA; CDR3: ASSIILGQGANNEQF
J: TRBJ2-1; V: TRBV7-3; length: 13; size: NA; CDR3: ASSFSSGRGYEQF
J: TRBJ2-1; V: TRBV24-1; length: 11; size: NA; CDR3: ATSVSGFDEQF
J: TRBJ1-1; V: TRBV6-5; length: 10; size: NA; CDR3: ASRTGGVEAF
J: TRBJ1-2; V: TRBV6-5; length: 11; size: NA; CDR3: ASSLGREHGYT
J: TRBJ1-2; V: TRBV18; length: 14; size: NA; CDR3: ASSGSGTGFAYGYT
J: TRBJ1-6; V: TRBV9; length: 12; size: NA; CDR3: ASSEGMWDSPLH
J: TRBJ2-2; V: TRBV2; length: 13; size: once; CDR3: ASSERGTSTGELF
J: TRBJ1-1; V: TRBV27; length: 12; size: NA; CDR3: ASSPQQASPEAF
J: TRBJ2-5; V: TRBV12-3/TRBV12-4; length: 11; size: NA; CDR3: ASSTRLKETQY
J: TRBJ1-3; V: TRBV11-1; length: 14; size: NA; CDR3: ASRWDSGSSGNTIY
J: TRBJ2-7; V: TRBV10-3; length: 13; size: NA; CDR3: AISESQGPSYEQY
J: TRBJ1-1; V: TRBV6-5; length: 12; size: NA; CDR3: ASSYTGGLTEAF
J: TRBJ2-1; V: TRBV24-1; length: 13; size: NA; CDR3: ATKGTSGSYNEQF
J: TRBJ2-7; V: TRBV6-2/TRBV6-3; length: 11; size: NA; CDR3: ASRPTTHYEQY
J: TRBJ2-1; V: TRBV29-1; length: 14; size: once; CDR3: SVEDPQGSFLGEQF
J: TRBJ2-3; V: TRBV6-2/TRBV6-3; length: 12; size: NA; CDR3: ASSRDRGTDTQY
J: TRBJ2-2; V: TRBV7-9; length: 15; size: NA; CDR3: ASSTRPGTGDTGELF
J: TRBJ1-1; V: TRBV6-2/TRBV6-3; length: 16; size: once; CDR3: ASSKWTGIGGMNTEAF
J: TRBJ1-5; V: TRBV6-5; length: 12; size: NA; CDR3: ASKLDRSNQPQH
J: TRBJ1-5; V: TRBV3-1/TRBV3-2; length: 13; size: NA; CDR3: ASSQDPGGSQPQH
J: TRBJ2-5; V: TRBV2; length: 11; size: NA; CDR3: ASKAGRVETQY
J: TRBJ2-5; V: TRBV7-9; length: 15; size: NA; CDR3: ASSFRLAGGTQETQY
J: TRBJ2-2; V: TRBV6-5; length: 11; size: NA; CDR3: ATDRQNTGELF
J: TRBJ2-2; V: TRBV9; length: 16; size: few; CDR3: ASSVGRLAGGLTGELF
J: TRBJ2-3; V: TRBV12-3/TRBV12-4; length: 11; size: NA; CDR3: ASSLALGDTQY
J: TRBJ1-3; V: TRBV5-1; length: 13; size: NA; CDR3: ASSPDTYSGNTIY
J: TRBJ1-5; V: TRBV28; length: 15; size: NA; CDR3: ASSPPLGGASNQPQH
J: TRBJ1-2; V: TRBV5-1; length: 12; size: NA; CDR3: ASSLGQSIYGYT
J: TRBJ2-7; V: TRBV3-1/TRBV3-2; length: 19; size: NA; CDR3: ASSQEPGLAGGPIGSYEQY
J: TRBJ2-7; V: TRBV7-6; length: 12; size: NA; CDR3: ASSPRQGGYEQY
J: TRBJ2-5; V: TRBV30; length: 13; size: NA; CDR3: AWTPWTSGSGTQY
J: TRBJ2-1; V: TRBV19; length: 16; size: NA; CDR3: ASSIGQLAGGPGNEQF
J: TRBJ2-1; V: TRBV18; length: 15; size: NA; CDR3: ASSPSVGSQSYNEQF
J: TRBJ2-4; V: TRBV19; length: 7; size: once; CDR3: ATPWGLY
J: TRBJ1-6; V: TRBV18; length: 15; size: few; CDR3: ASSPTHPPDSNSPLH
J: TRBJ2-2; V: TRBV11-3; length: 11; size: NA; CDR3: ASSRIEAGELF
J: TRBJ1-1; V: TRBV7-9; length: 16; size: NA; CDR3: ASSSPPGQGASFTEAF
J: TRBJ1-1; V: TRBV30; length: 13; size: NA; CDR3: AWSDTGRANTEAF
J: TRBJ2-1; V: TRBV10-3; length: 12; size: NA; CDR3: AIRSGRLHNEQF
J: TRBJ2-2; V: TRBV7-2; length: 16; size: NA; CDR3: ASSFRRTGDRGTGELF
J: TRBJ1-3; V: TRBV10-3; length: 14; size: NA; CDR3: AIRTAQAPAGNTIY